Below, 27 T cell receptor beta chains from the same sample are listed, as sequenced in a study of CD8 T cells in ankylosing spondylitis (dated by TCRdb to the late 2010s). These TCRs are of unknown antigen specificity. The library was generated by 5' RACE. Sequencer: Illumina HiSeq 2500. The public reads were quality trimmed at Q25 with fastp and then assembled into clones with MiXCR by TCRdb, keeping productive beta chains. Identical CDR3 protein sequences are pooled into one entry, listed with their most common genes and DNA. Within this sample are more than 600,000 distinct CDR3 sequences, with 15% to 20% of them counted one time only. About a fifth of the sample comes from the top ten. The study at large found these results: Blood from ankylosing spondylitis patients appeared to be characterized by a TCR beta motif composed of roughly 8 highly homologous amino acid variants.

The sequenced sample consisted of blood, either unsorted or a sorted T cell fraction (not recorded which). All receptors derive from a male donor with ankylosing spondylitis.

The chain couples TRBV24-1 to TRBJ2-2, with 8 bases matching TRBD1. The trim removed 6 bases at V and 1 base at J, leaving 3 bases unmatched. Germline CDR1 KGHDR, CDR2 SFDVKD. The CDR3 has 15 amino acids. CDR3 coding DNA: TGTGCCACCAGTTCAGGGGGCGGGAACACCGGGGAGCTGTTTTTT. Protein: CATSSGGGNTGELFF.

This clonotype was seen a few times. The chain is built from TRBV20-1 and TRBJ1-3, with a tentative D call TRBD1 (5 bases). This CDR3 comprises 15 residues. The germline V and J ends were trimmed by 0 bases and 3 bases, with 12 bases remaining between them. Germline V gene data show CDR1 as DFQATT and CDR2 as SNEGSKA (reference sequence). DNA of the CDR3: TGCAGTGCTAGAGATCGGTTGGGGGATGGAAACACCATATATTTT. Its translation: CSARDRLGDGNTIYF.

The V gene is TRBV6-1, the J gene TRBJ1-5; TRBD1 aligns across 7 bases. Germline V gene sequence: CDR1 MNHNS, CDR2 SASEGT. The CDR3 loop spans 14 amino acids. V dropped 6 bases and J dropped 5; count of bases not matched to a gene: 7. The DNA of the CDR3 is TGTGCCAGCAGCACGACAGGGATGGATCAGCCCCAGCATTTT. Its protein product is CASSTTGMDQPQHF.

The chain couples TRBV7-9 to TRBJ2-1, with a possible D match to TRBD2 (7 bases). This CDR3 spans 15 amino acids. V was trimmed by 1 base and J by 5 bases, leaving 12 bases between them. From germline, CDR1 is SEHNR and CDR2 FQNEAQ (reference sequence). CDR3 loop: CASSLGGGANNEQFF. The DNA of the CDR3 is TGTGCCAGCAGCTTAGGGGGGGGGGCCAACAATGAGCAGTTCTTC.

This clonotype showed up just once. The rearrangement links TRBV7-9 to TRBJ2-1; the match to TRBD2 covers 13 bases. The germline CDR1 and CDR2 sequences are SEHNR and FQNEAQ (reference sequence). Trimming removed 5 bases from V and 13 bases from J; junction bases left unmatched: 8. This CDR3 is built from 14 residues. The CDR3 is CASSPPLAGGPQFF. CDR3 DNA sequence: TGTGCCAGCAGCCCACCACTAGCGGGGGGGCCCCAGTTCTTC. Full variable domain (remainder filled in from reference TRBV7-9 and TRBJ2-1): DTGVSQNPRHKITKRGQNVTFRCDPISEHNRLYWYRQTLGQGPEFLTYFQNEAQLEKSRLLSDRFSAERPKGSFSTLEIQRTEQGDSAMYLCASSPPLAGGPQFFGPGTRLTVL.

The gene calls are TRBV11-2 and TRBJ2-4; 7 bases line up with TRBD1. Germline CDR1 is SGHAT and CDR2 is FQNNGV. CDR3 length equals 19 residues. V lost 0 bases to trimming and J lost 1 base; unmatched junction nucleotides: 12. The CDR3 DNA follows: TGTGCCAGCAGCTTAGATCTCCCCCGTTCCAGGGGGGCCAAAAACATTCAGTACTTC. Protein: CASSLDLPRSRGAKNIQYF. The full variable domain, in which reference TRBV11-2 and TRBJ2-4 provide the parts outside the CDR3, is EAGVAQSPRYKIIEKRQSVAFWCNPISGHATLYWYQQILGQGPKLLIQFQNNGVVDDSQLPKDRFSAERLKGVDSTLKIQPAKLEDSAVYLCASSLDLPRSRGAKNIQYFGAGTRLSVL.

This clonotype has a handful of counts. The J gene is TRBJ2-1, the V gene TRBV6-2 or TRBV6-3, with D possibly being TRBD2 (6 bases). CDR1 is MNHEY and CDR2 is SVGEGT in the germline V gene. This CDR3 contains 12 residues. The germline V and J ends were trimmed by 5 bases and 6 bases, with 8 bases remaining between them. CDR3 nucleotides: TGTGCCAGCAGTAAGACTAGCAATGAGCAGTTCTTC. It codes for CASSKTSNEQFF.

This sequence joins TRBV21-1 and TRBJ1-4; the listed D gene, TRBD1, was not tested against the DNA. TRBV21-1 is a listed pseudogene. This CDR3 contains 16 residues. CDR3 in DNA: TGTGCCAGCACCCCTATAGACCGCAGGGGTAGGGAAAAACTGTTTTTT. It encodes CASTPIDRRGREKLFF.

The V and J genes are TRBV6-1 and TRBJ1-4, with 9 bases matching TRBD1. Losses at the gene ends were 8 bases for V and 7 bases for J; bases not matched to a gene: 11. There are 15 residues in the CDR3. The germline CDR1 and CDR2 sequences are MNHNS and SASEGT. The CDR3 protein is CASRIQGARFEKLFF. The CDR3 DNA is TGTGCCAGCCGGATACAGGGGGCGCGTTTTGAAAAACTGTTTTTT.

This clonotype turned up a few times. The chain employs TRBV5-1 and TRBJ2-5; 8 nucleotides align to TRBD1. The V segment lost 4 bases and the J segment 6 bases; nucleotides outside the gene matches: 8. The CDR3 sequence is 14 residues long. The germline V gene has CDR1 SGHRS and CDR2 YFSETQ. The CDR3 sequence: CASSMTQGGQTQYF. In DNA, the CDR3 is TGCGCCAGCAGCATGACACAGGGGGGACAGACCCAGTACTTC.

With regard to this clonotype: A read error may produce the germline difference seen at one junction end. The chain links TRBV20-1 to TRBJ2-1; D may match TRBD1 or TRBD2 (5 bases each). CDR3 length: 12 residues. CDR1 is DFQATT and CDR2 is SNEGSKA in the germline V gene (reference sequence). The CDR3 coding sequence is TGCAGTGCTAGTTGGTCTGGGACCGCAGGAGTCTTC. Its protein product is CSASWSGTAGVF.

V is TRBV28 and J is TRBJ2-3; possibly TRBD2 for D (7 bases). CDR3 length equals 16 residues. CDR1 is MDHEN and CDR2 is SYDVKM in the germline V gene. Between the trimmed V and J ends, which lost 10 bases and 1 base, there was a span of 21 bases. The CDR3 coding sequence is TGTGCCACCCAGGGGCTAGCGGTTTTTGGCACAGATACGCAGTATTTT. It encodes CATQGLAVFGTDTQYF.

This clonotype was counted only a few times. The chain couples TRBV25-1 to TRBJ1-1; perhaps TRBD1 as D (5 bases). The CDR3 consists of 13 residues. Germline V gene lookup returns CDR1 MGHDK and CDR2 SYGVNS. Trimming removed 6 bases from V and 3 bases from J, with 11 bases in between. CDR3 residues: CASSLGHDTEAFF. CDR3 DNA: TGTGCCAGCAGCCTAGGACATGACACTGAAGCTTTCTTT.

The V gene is TRBV20-1, the J gene TRBJ2-7; 9 bases map to TRBD2. J lost 0 bases, V lost 3 bases, and 6 bases had no gene match. This CDR3 is built from 15 residues. Germline V lookup: CDR1 DFQATT, CDR2 SNEGSKA (reference sequence). The CDR3 DNA follows: TGCAGTGCTAGGAACCTAGCGGGGAGCTCCTACGAGCAGTACTTC. Its protein product is CSARNLAGSSYEQYF.

This CDR3 is CSARDLRQGNQPQHF. The CDR3 nucleotides are TGCAGTGCTAGAGATCTCAGGCAGGGTAATCAGCCCCAGCATTTT. J is TRBJ1-5 and V is TRBV20-1; tentatively, D is TRBD1 (5 bases). Deletions cut 0 bases from V and 4 bases from J, with 13 bases between. Germline CDR1 DFQATT, CDR2 SNEGSKA (reference sequence). CDR3 length: 15 amino acids.

This clonotype was seen many times. This sequence joins TRBV5-1 and TRBJ2-1; D is possibly TRBD2 (5 bases). V lost 1 base and J 0 bases, leaving 8 bases between the germline ends. The CDR3 is 15 residues long. Per the germline V gene, CDR1 is SGHRS and CDR2 is YFSETQ. The chain's CDR3 is CASSLRESSYNEQFF. As DNA, the CDR3 is TGCGCCAGCAGCTTGAGGGAGAGCTCCTACAATGAGCAGTTCTTC. The variable domain in full, with the rest retrieved from reference TRBV5-1 and TRBJ2-1, is KAGVTQTPRYLIKTRGQQVTLSCSPISGHRSVSWYQQTPGQGLQFLFEYFSETQRNKGNFPGRFSGRQFSNSRSEMNVSTLELGDSALYLCASSLRESSYNEQFFGPGTRLTVL.

This chain links TRBV5-1 with TRBJ1-1, with 8 bases that match TRBD1. The CDR3 is 17 residues long. Unmatched junction bases numbered 17, after V lost 5 bases and J lost 5 bases. Per germline, CDR1 SGHRS and CDR2 YFSETQ. DNA for the CDR3: TGCGCCAGCAGGGGAGACAGGGGAGGTATTTTAGGGACTGAAGCTTTCTTT. Its protein product is CASRGDRGGILGTEAFF.

V is TRBV9 and J is TRBJ2-3; 8 bases are a match to TRBD2. CDR3 length: 15 amino acids. The J segment lost 4 bases and the V segment lost 0 bases, leaving 4 bases of the junction unmatched. Per the germline V gene, CDR1 is SGDLS and CDR2 is YYNGEE. CDR3 nucleotide sequence: TGTGCCAGCAGCGTAGGGCAGCGGGAGTCAGATACGCAGTATTTT. It translates to CASSVGQRESDTQYF.

V and J are TRBV5-6 and TRBJ2-7, with no clear D. Between the trimmed V and J ends, which lost 4 bases and 1 base, there was a span of 6 bases. The germline V gene has CDR1 SGHDT and CDR2 YYEEEE. This CDR3 region has 12 residues. CDR3 coding DNA: TGTGCCAGCAGCGCTCCGTCCTACGAGCAGTACTTC. Translation: CASSAPSYEQYF.

Only a few counts were recorded for this clonotype. The chain joins TRBV12-3 or TRBV12-4 to TRBJ2-1; the D is unclear. This CDR3 has 12 amino acids. The V and J ends lost 5 bases and 9 bases respectively, with 11 bases between them. CDR3 residues: CASSTDLGEQFF. The CDR3 nucleotides read TGTGCCAGCAGTACGGACCTGGGTGAGCAGTTCTTC.

The chain employs TRBV12-3 or TRBV12-4 and TRBJ2-7; possibly TRBD1 for D (6 bases). V was clipped by 6 bases and J by 6 bases, with 18 bases between them. CDR3 size: 14 residues. The CDR3 region has the DNA TGTGCCAGCAGATTTCTGGGGGCTAGCCTCGAGCAGTACTTC. This sequence encodes CASRFLGASLEQYF.

The chain links TRBV10-3 to TRBJ2-1; tentatively, D is TRBD2 (5 bases). There are 15 residues in the CDR3. V was pared by 6 bases and J by 5 bases, with 17 bases between. Germline V gives CDR1 ENHRY, CDR2 SYGVKD. The CDR3: CAISARGDQNNEQFF. CDR3 coding DNA: TGTGCCATCAGCGCCCGGGGAGACCAAAACAATGAGCAGTTCTTC.

CDR3 in DNA: TGTGCCATCAGTGAGGGGACAGACCACGAGCAGTACTTC. Encoded protein: CAISEGTDHEQYF. The chain is built from TRBV10-3 and TRBJ2-7; 7 nucleotides line up with TRBD1. The CDR3 sequence is 13 residues long. The junction had 3 bases not matched to a gene; V was cut back by 2 bases and J by 5 bases. Germline values: CDR1 ENHRY, CDR2 SYGVKD.

This clonotype was seen more than once but under ten times. V usage is TRBV29-1 and J usage is TRBJ2-1, with D hard to call. With 0 bases removed from V and 7 bases from J, the gap between germline ends came to 10 bases. Germline V gives CDR1 SQVTM, CDR2 ANQGSEA. This CDR3 has 13 amino acids. The CDR3 region has the DNA TGCAGCGTTGAAGATCTTCAAGTAAATGAGCAGTTCTTC. Protein sequence: CSVEDLQVNEQFF.

The gene calls are TRBV29-1 and TRBJ1-4, with D possibly matching TRBD1 (5 bases). Per germline, CDR1 SQVTM and CDR2 ANQGSEA. This CDR3 has 12 amino acids. The V end was cut by 4 bases, the J end by 8 bases, with 11 bases between. The CDR3, as DNA: TGCAGCGTTGGGGGGTCGGGCGAAAAACTGTTTTTT. Protein sequence: CSVGGSGEKLFF. The entire variable domain, with the rest obtained from reference TRBV29-1 and TRBJ1-4, is as follows: SAVISQKPSRDICQRGTSLTIQCQVDSQVTMMFWYRQQPGQSLTLIATANQGSEATYESGFVIDKFPISRPNLTFSTLTVSNMSPEDSSIYLCSVGGSGEKLFFGSGTQLSVL.

This clonotype was counted between two and nine times. V usage is TRBV20-1 and J usage is TRBJ2-5; 7 bases are shared with TRBD2. Germline CDR1 reads DFQATT; CDR2 reads SNEGSKA (reference sequence). The CDR3 has 11 amino acids. The CDR3 region has the DNA TGCAGGCCCGGGGGGAGGGAGACCCAGTACTTC. It is translated as CRPGGRETQYF.

The chain employs TRBV13 and TRBJ1-1; TRBD1 agrees at 8 bases. The CDR3 sequence is 11 residues long. Looked up from germline, CDR1 is PRHDT and CDR2 is FYEKMQ (reference sequence). Trimming removed 8 bases from V and 8 bases from J; junction bases left unmatched: 4. As DNA, the CDR3 is TGTGCCAGCCCCTACAGGGGGGAAGCTTTCTTT. It is translated as CASPYRGEAFF.